This T cell receptor beta chain originates from a study of T cell clones after liver transplantation. Study in general: Tolerant meant at least one year fully off immunosuppression without liver enzymes above twice normal.

Profiling relied on immunoSEQ multiplex PCR, and the TCRdb table lists in-frame clones only, not all of them. The sample contains tens of thousands of clones, roughly 70% of which appear only once. CDR3 length equals 13 residues. With 4 bases clipped from V and 8 bases from J, the junction kept 6 bases outside the gene matches. Germline V gives CDR1 SGHRS, CDR2 YFSETQ. The receptor's source is a human patient who received a liver transplant. Among the T cells, some may be from the graft donor. Material: CD4+ T cells from blood, obtained at the approximately 16-month timepoint. The V and J genes are TRBV5-1 and TRBJ1-2; the match to TRBD1 covers 9 bases. The CDR3 reads CASSMGQGGGYTF. CDR3 sequence (DNA): TGCGCCAGCAGCATGGGACAGGGAGGAGGCTACACCTTC.